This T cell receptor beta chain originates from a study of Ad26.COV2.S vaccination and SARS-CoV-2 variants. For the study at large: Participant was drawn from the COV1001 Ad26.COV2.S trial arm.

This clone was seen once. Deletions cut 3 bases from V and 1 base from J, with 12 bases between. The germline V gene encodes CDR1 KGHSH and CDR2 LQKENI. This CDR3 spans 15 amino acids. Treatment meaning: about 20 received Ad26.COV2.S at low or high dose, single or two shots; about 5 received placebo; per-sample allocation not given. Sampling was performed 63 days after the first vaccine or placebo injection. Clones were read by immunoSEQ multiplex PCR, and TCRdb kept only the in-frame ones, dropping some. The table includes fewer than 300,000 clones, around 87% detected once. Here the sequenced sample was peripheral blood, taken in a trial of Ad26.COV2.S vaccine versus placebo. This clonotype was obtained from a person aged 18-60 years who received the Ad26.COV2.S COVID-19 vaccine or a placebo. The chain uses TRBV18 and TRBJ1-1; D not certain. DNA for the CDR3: TGTGCCAGCTCACCTGGCCCGGGGTGGAACACTGAAGCTTTCTTT. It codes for CASSPGPGWNTEAFF.